This T cell receptor (beta chain) appears in the sequencing data of a study of blood T cell repertoires in COVID-19. There are 13 residues in the CDR3. Germline V CDR1 and CDR2: SGHTA, FQGTGA. V was clipped by 1 base and J by 3 bases, with 4 bases between them. Libraries were prepared by immunoSEQ multiplex PCR; TCRdb keeps only in-frame clonotypes and omits some of them. The sample shows roughly 250,000 clones, 65% to 85% of them seen only once. This TCR was sampled from a person aged 65-85 years with COVID-19, enrolled during active disease. The chain has TRBV7-3 and TRBJ1-3; unclear D gene. What was sequenced was peripheral blood. This CDR3 is CASSLNFGNTIYF. DNA for the CDR3: TGTGCCAGCAGCTTAAACTTTGGAAACACCATATATTTT. Supplemented by reference TRBV7-3 and TRBJ1-3, the full variable domain reads GAGVSQTPSNKVTEKGKYVELRCDPISGHTALYWYRQSLGQGPEFLIYFQGTGAADDSGLPNDRFFAVRPEGSVSTLKIQRTERGDSAVYLCASSLNFGNTIYFGEGSWLTVV.